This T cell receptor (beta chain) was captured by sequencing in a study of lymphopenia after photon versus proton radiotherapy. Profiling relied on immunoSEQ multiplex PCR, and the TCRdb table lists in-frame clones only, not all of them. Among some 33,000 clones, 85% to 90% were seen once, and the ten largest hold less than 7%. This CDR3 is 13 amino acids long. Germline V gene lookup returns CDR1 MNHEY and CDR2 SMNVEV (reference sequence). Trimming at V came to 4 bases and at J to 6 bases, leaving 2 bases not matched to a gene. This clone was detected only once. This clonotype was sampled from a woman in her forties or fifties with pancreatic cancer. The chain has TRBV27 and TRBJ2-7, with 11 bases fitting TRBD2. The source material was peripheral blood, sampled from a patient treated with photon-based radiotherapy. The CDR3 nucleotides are TGTGCCAGCAGTTCACTAGCGGGAGTCGAGCAGTACTTC. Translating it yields CASSSLAGVEQYF.